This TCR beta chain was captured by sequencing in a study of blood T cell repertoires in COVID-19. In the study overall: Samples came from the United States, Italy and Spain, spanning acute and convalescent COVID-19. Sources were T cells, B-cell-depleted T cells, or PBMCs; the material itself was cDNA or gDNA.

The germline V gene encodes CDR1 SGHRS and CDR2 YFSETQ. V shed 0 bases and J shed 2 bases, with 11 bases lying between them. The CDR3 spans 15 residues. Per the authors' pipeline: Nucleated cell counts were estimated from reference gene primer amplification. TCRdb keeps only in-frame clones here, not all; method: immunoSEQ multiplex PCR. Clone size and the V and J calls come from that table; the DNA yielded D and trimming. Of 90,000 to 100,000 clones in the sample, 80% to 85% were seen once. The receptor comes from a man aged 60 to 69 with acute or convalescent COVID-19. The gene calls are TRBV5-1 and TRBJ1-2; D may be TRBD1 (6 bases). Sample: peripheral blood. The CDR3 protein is CASSLDRGSNYGYTF. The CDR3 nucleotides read TGCGCCAGCAGCTTGGATAGGGGGTCCAACTATGGCTACACCTTC.